This T cell receptor (beta chain) was sequenced during a study of cytomegalovirus exposure and HLA in healthy donors. Broader study findings: The authors listed 150 to 200 TCR beta chains as cytomegalovirus-associated. Researchers reported in a later analysis that a missense DCLRE1C variant was tied to TCR beta V- and J-gene trimming.

Donors consisted of healthy bone marrow donors. Donors sampled were nominally healthy, though unrecorded immune exposures were likely. V was clipped by 10 bases and J by 2 bases, with 17 bases between them. CDR1 and CDR2 from the germline V gene are LNHDA and SQIVND (reference sequence). This CDR3 region has 15 residues. It was with 60 Vbeta and 13 Jbeta primers that the PCR ran. The method was immunoSEQ multiplex PCR; TCRdb's version includes in-frame clones alone and lacks a portion of them. The data hold some 67,000 clones, with just under 80% observed a single time. A note on this clone: Antigen specificity is unknown.

The sequencing input was PBMCs. The chain combines TRBV19 with TRBJ2-2; possible D gene TRBD1, 6 bases. The receptor comes from a man aged 35 to 55 in good health and CMV-seronegative. The CDR3 reads CATSTGRRNTGELFF. In DNA, the CDR3 is TGTGCCACCAGCACAGGGCGTAGAAACACCGGGGAGCTGTTTTTT.